This TCR beta chain came from a study of graft-versus-host responses after intestinal transplantation listed by TCRdb under 2021. Turning to the overall study: The transplants that recipients received were multivisceral, liver-intestinal, or isolated intestinal. All recipients received anti-thymocyte globulin induction followed by maintenance tacrolimus and steroids for 3 to 4 years. After intestinal transplantation, graft-versus-host and host-versus-graft alloreactive T cell clones were followed in the graft, circulation and bone marrow using bulk TCR-beta CDR3 sequencing. Alloreactive clones were identified by sequencing pre-transplant mixed lymphocyte reaction products and comparing these products with unstimulated pre-transplant donor and recipient T cells. The cohort enrolled under 25 intestinal transplant recipients including one retransplant, and a few patients lacking pretransplant specimens were excluded. Donor T cell macrochimerism was defined as a peak of at least 4% donor T cells among recipient peripheral blood mononuclear cells. Samples from three later patients were sequenced in-house on an Illumina MiSeq with MiXCR processing rather than by the commercial service. Summary of the overall study and its limitations: Early after transplant, peak levels of circulating GvH clones were associated with declines in HvG clones. In patients with donor T cell macrochimerism, the allografts had high GvH to HvG T cell clonal ratios. The relatively low number and heterogeneity of intestinal transplant patients limited the conclusions. GvH clones turned up in recipient bone marrow, with some appearing earlier in ileal mucosa or blood, a pattern consistent with an intestinal mucosal origin.

The library was built by means of the immunoSEQ multiplex PCR assay. High-throughput TCR-beta CDR3 sequencing of genomic DNA from most patients was performed by Adaptive Biotechnologies. The study's own analysis went as follows. Adaptive's ImmunoSEQ software supplied the TCR sequencing data for more than 15 patients, while MiXCR and VDJtools were used to process a few other patients. CDR3 nucleotide sequences shared between donor and recipient were removed because the origin of such sequences could not be assigned. At least 2-fold expansion over unstimulated cells and a minimum CFSE-low frequency of 0.002% (template counts) or 0.001% (read counts) were required for clones to be classified as alloreactive. Clones detected in sequenced pre-transplant spleen, lymph node, or MLR CFSE-low populations of the donor or recipient were defined as mappable. The cumulative frequency of alloreactive clones was calculated as a percentage of all sequences, weighted by copy number. In TCRdb, the immuneACCESS table is reduced to in-frame sequences with V and J assigned. These tables do not hold every clone; where another copy was compared, an unresolved V gene accounts for under half, and the others remain unexplained. V and J calls and clone size are those listed in that table; D and trimming were worked out from the DNA. Within this sample are 15,000 to 20,000 clones, with 80% to 90% of them counted one time only. The ten most abundant clones make up around 6.3% of the sample.

From a lookup of the germline V gene, CDR1 and CDR2 are SGDLS and YYNGEE. A distance of 12 bases separates the germline ends of V and J, which lose 0 bases and 2 bases respectively. There are 15 amino acids in the CDR3, from cysteine to phenylalanine inclusive. The retained sequence is limited to the CDR3, 45 bases, with the frame set at the first base. After transplant, bone marrow was aspirated from the posterior iliac crest or from another site chosen by the physician. In this sample, this clone turned up once. Its antigen is currently not known. Per-base quality was not reported, and no clone a single base away is much larger than it.

The TCR was taken from a human patient who received an intestinal transplant, so some T cells may come from the graft donor. This material consisted of bone marrow, taken around 120 days after intestinal transplantation. In this chain, TRBV9 is recombined with TRBJ2-7; the D gene cannot be named for sure. The CDR3 corresponds to CASSVGLGQTYEQYF. Read as DNA, the sequence is TGTGCCAGCAGCGTAGGTTTGGGCCAGACCTACGAGCAGTACTTC.